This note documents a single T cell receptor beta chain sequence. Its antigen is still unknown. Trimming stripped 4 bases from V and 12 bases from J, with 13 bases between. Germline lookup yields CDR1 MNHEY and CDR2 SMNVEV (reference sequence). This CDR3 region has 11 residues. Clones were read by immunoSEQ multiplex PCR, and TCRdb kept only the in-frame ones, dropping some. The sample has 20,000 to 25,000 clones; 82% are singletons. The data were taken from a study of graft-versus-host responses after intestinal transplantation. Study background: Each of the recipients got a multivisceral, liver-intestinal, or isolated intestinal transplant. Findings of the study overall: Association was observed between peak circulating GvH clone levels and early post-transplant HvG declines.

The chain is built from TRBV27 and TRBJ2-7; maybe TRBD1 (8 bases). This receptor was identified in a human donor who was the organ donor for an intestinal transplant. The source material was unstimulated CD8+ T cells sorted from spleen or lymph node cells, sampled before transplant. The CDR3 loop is CASSSDREGYF. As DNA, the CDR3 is TGTGCCAGCAGTTCGGACAGGGAGGGGTACTTC.